Following are 13 T cell receptor beta chains from one sample sequenced in a study of T cell responses to AZD1222 COVID-19 vaccine. Here immunoSEQ multiplex PCR was the method, and the copy in TCRdb shows in-frame clones only, minus some. The data contain about 120,000 clones, about nine tenths of them singletons. This material consisted of peripheral blood, taken on day 0 of MenACWY control vaccination. These receptors were taken from an adult in good health.

The rearrangement joins TRBV7-9 to TRBJ2-5; D is ambiguous. The CDR3 extends over 14 amino acids. The germline gives CDR1 SEHNR, CDR2 FQNEAQ (reference sequence). The V end was cut by 0 bases, the J end by 5 bases, with 10 bases between. This CDR3 is CASSLADIIETQYF. CDR3 bases: TGTGCCAGCAGCTTAGCTGACATCATTGAGACCCAGTACTTC.

This chain links TRBV3-1 (or the pseudogene TRBV3-2) with TRBJ2-7; 13 nucleotides agree with TRBD2. The CDR3 runs to 16 residues. The J segment lost 6 bases and the V segment lost 4 bases, leaving 9 bases of the junction unmatched. CDR1 and CDR2 (germline): LGHDT, YNNKEL (reference sequence). In DNA, the CDR3 is TGTGCCAGCAGCCGGGCCGGGACTAGCGGGACGGGCGAGCAGTACTTC. Translation: CASSRAGTSGTGEQYF.

This chain uses TRBV2 with TRBJ2-3; 8 bases align to TRBD1. Germline CDR1 reads SNHLY; CDR2 reads FYNNEI. The CDR3 covers 13 residues. V shed 7 bases, J shed 12 bases, and the junction held 12 bases outside the gene matches. The CDR3 sequence: CASTRGLDRGQYF. As DNA, the CDR3 is TGTGCCAGCACCAGGGGGCTGGACAGAGGACAGTATTTT.

This clone occurred once. The chain combines TRBV6-5 with TRBJ1-6, with 10 bases fitting TRBD1. Per the germline V gene, CDR1 is MNHEY and CDR2 is SVGAGI. CDR3 length: 12 residues. V shed 8 bases, J shed 8 bases, and the junction held 0 bases outside the gene matches. The CDR3 sequence is CASGTGDSPLHF. The CDR3 DNA reads TGTGCCAGCGGGACAGGGGATTCACCCCTCCACTTT.

The chain has TRBV11-2 and TRBJ1-1; D is uncertain. V shed 1 base and J shed 11 bases, with 14 bases lying between them. From germline, CDR1 is SGHAT and CDR2 FQNNGV. The length of the CDR3 is 13 residues. DNA for the CDR3: TGTGCCAGCAGCTTAGTTTCAGGTCTGGAGGCTTTCTTT. Translated: CASSLVSGLEAFF.

This clone occurred once. The gene calls are TRBV7-9 and TRBJ2-2, with 8 bases aligning to TRBD1. With V trimmed by 4 bases and J by 2 bases, 12 bases remained unmatched. The CDR3 consists of 18 residues. Germline V CDR1 and CDR2: SEHNR, FQNEAQ (reference sequence). The CDR3 DNA follows: TGTGCCAGCAGCTCCCGACCCAGGACAGGGTCAAACACCGGGGAGCTGTTTTTT. Encoded protein: CASSSRPRTGSNTGELFF.

The CDR3 coding sequence is TGTGCCTGGAGTAAGGGCAGGGAGGGCCAGCCCCAGCATTTT. It specifies CAWSKGREGQPQHF. This rearrangement joins TRBV30 to TRBJ1-5; D is perhaps TRBD1 (5 bases). CDR1 and CDR2 from the germline V gene are GTSNPN and SVGIG (reference sequence). Trimming cost V 2 bases and J 7 bases, with 15 bases left between them. The length of the CDR3 is 14 residues.

This clone was detected only once. J is TRBJ2-7 and V is TRBV6-4; 10 positions agree with TRBD1. With 10 bases clipped from V and 11 bases from J, the junction kept 8 bases outside the gene matches. Germline V CDR1 and CDR2: MRHNA, SNTAGT. There are 11 residues in the CDR3. CDR3 bases: TGTGCCAACATCCCCGGGACAGGGGAGTACGTC. Encoded protein: CANIPGTGEYV.

The genes are TRBV18 and TRBJ2-1; 15 nucleotides line up with TRBD2. Germline V CDR1 and CDR2: KGHSH, LQKENI. This CDR3 has 18 amino acids. J gave up 0 bases and V 2 bases, and 2 bases lay outside the gene matches. The CDR3 region has the DNA TGTGCCAGCTCACCAGGGACTAGCGGGGGGAGCTCCTACAATGAGCAGTTCTTC. Translated: CASSPGTSGGSSYNEQFF.

This clone is a singleton in its sample. The gene calls are TRBV4-1 and TRBJ1-1; D not resolved. Per the germline V gene, CDR1 is MGHRA and CDR2 is YSYEKL. Trimming removed 5 bases from V and 5 bases from J, with 9 bases in between. The CDR3 is 12 amino acids. In nucleotides, the CDR3 is TGCGCCAGCAGCATGTTTGGGACTGAAGCTTTCTTT. Translation gives CASSMFGTEAFF.

This chain connects TRBV12-3 or TRBV12-4 to TRBJ2-7, with TRBD1 matching 7 bases. The CDR3 extends over 13 amino acids. V was pared by 5 bases and J by 3 bases, with 4 bases of the junction left unmatched. As DNA, the CDR3 is TGTGCCAGCAGTGGGGGACAGAACTACGAGCAGTACTTC. Its protein is CASSGGQNYEQYF.

The chain couples TRBV27 to TRBJ1-5; D gene ambiguous. Germline CDR1 reads MNHEY; CDR2 reads SMNVEV (reference sequence). The length of the CDR3 is 14 residues. The germline V and J ends were trimmed by 0 bases and 8 bases, with 11 bases remaining between them. CDR3 sequence: CASSLSGGLEPQHF. The CDR3 bases are TGTGCCAGCAGTTTATCCGGCGGGCTGGAGCCCCAGCATTTT.

J is TRBJ1-2 and V is TRBV3-1 (or the pseudogene TRBV3-2); TRBD1 matches 9 bases. CDR3 size: 17 residues. The V gene end was trimmed by 1 base and the J gene end by 1 base; junction bases not matched to a gene: 7. Germline V CDR1 and CDR2: LGHDT, YNNKEL (reference sequence). The DNA of the CDR3 is TGTGCCAGCAGCCAAGGGGGGACAGGGCTTCTTAACTATGGCTACACCTTC. This sequence encodes CASSQGGTGLLNYGYTF.